This T cell receptor (beta chain) was retrieved from a study of blood T cell repertoires in COVID-19. About the study: Samples taken during acute and convalescent COVID-19 were collected in the United States, Italy and Spain. The cDNA or gDNA used as material had been derived from T cells, B-cell-depleted T cells, or PBMCs.

As originally analysed: Researchers report that nucleated cell counts were estimated from reference gene primer amplification. This table comes from immunoSEQ multiplex PCR, and its TCRdb copy is limited to in-frame clones, with some not included. The V and J calls and the clone size are those of that table, but D and trimming were determined from the DNA. The table lists more than 100,000 clones, approximately 88% of them singletons, with over 1.1% in the top ten. This CDR3 has 12 residues. The germline gives CDR1 SGHKS, CDR2 YYEKEE (reference sequence). Details on this clone: At one of its ends the junction is not consistent with the germline gene, which may arise from a read error.

This chain joins TRBV5-5 and TRBJ2-1, with 7 positions matching TRBD1. The material sequenced was peripheral blood. This receptor was identified in a man in his sixties with acute or convalescent COVID-19. CDR3 sequence reads: CASSLLRQGEIF. The CDR3 DNA sequence: TGTGCCAGCAGCTTGTTACGGCAGGGGGAGATCTTC.